These 26 T cell receptor beta chains were all obtained from the same sample, sequenced in a study of OX40 agonist ivuxolimab in advanced cancers. Method: immunoSEQ multiplex PCR; TCRdb's copy keeps in-frame clones and lacks some. This table has tens of thousands of clones, around 80% appearing once. Here the sequenced sample was CD4+ or CD8+ T cells sorted from blood, taken in a trial of the OX40 agonist ivuxolimab. The receptors were sampled from an adult with an advanced solid tumor such as melanoma, head and neck, liver or kidney cancer.

The V gene is TRBV6-5, the J gene TRBJ2-3, with D perhaps TRBD2 (6 bases). The CDR3 sequence is 13 residues long. The germline V and J ends were trimmed by 6 bases and 3 bases, with 10 bases remaining between them. The V gene's germline CDR1 is MNHEY and CDR2 SVGAGI. This CDR3 is CASRRDETDTQYF. As DNA, the CDR3 is TGTGCCAGCAGGCGGGACGAGACAGATACGCAGTATTTT.

The chain employs TRBV5-1 and TRBJ1-2; 7 bases fit TRBD1. CDR1 and CDR2 from the germline V gene are SGHRS and YFSETQ. After removal of 0 bases from V and 5 bases from J, the junction contained 7 bases not matched to a gene. There are 15 residues in the CDR3. CDR3 in DNA: TGCGCCAGCAGCTTGGCCGCGGAGGGGGCATATGGCTACACCTTC. It is translated as CASSLAAEGAYGYTF.

The chain combines TRBV5-1 with TRBJ1-4; 8 bases map to TRBD1. Germline CDR1 reads SGHRS; CDR2 reads YFSETQ. The CDR3 contains 14 residues. The junction had 5 bases not matched to a gene; V was cut back by 4 bases and J by 6 bases. The CDR3 DNA reads TGCGCCAGCAGCGTAACAGGGGGTGATGAAAAACTGTTTTTT. It encodes CASSVTGGDEKLFF.

This sequence joins TRBV11-2 and TRBJ2-3; D may correspond to TRBD1 or TRBD2 (5 bases each). This CDR3 has 12 amino acids. CDR1 and CDR2 from the germline V gene are SGHAT and FQNNGV. V dropped 5 bases and J dropped 8 bases, with 11 bases sitting between them. The chain's CDR3 is CASSISGTTQYF. The CDR3 DNA reads TGTGCCAGCAGCATATCCGGGACTACGCAGTATTTT.

This sequence joins TRBV11-2 and TRBJ1-1; D call uncertain. Looked up from germline, CDR1 is SGHAT and CDR2 is FQNNGV. The CDR3 spans 14 residues. The V end was cut by 3 bases, the J end by 1 base, with 9 bases between. The CDR3, as DNA: TGTGCCAGCAGCTTGCCCCGACAGAACACTGAAGCTTTCTTT. Amino acids: CASSLPRQNTEAFF.

The chain has TRBV5-4 and TRBJ2-3; D is undetermined. The CDR3 consists of 12 residues. Between the trimmed V and J ends, which lost 3 bases and 2 bases, there was a span of 4 bases. Germline CDR1 and CDR2: SGHNT and YYREEE (reference sequence). The CDR3 is CASSSNTDTQYF. As DNA, the CDR3 is TGTGCCAGCAGCTCCAACACAGATACGCAGTATTTT.

This chain uses TRBV12-5 with TRBJ2-7; TRBD2 might be the D (6 bases). V was pared by 6 bases and J by 0 bases, with 21 bases between. From germline, CDR1 is LGHNT and CDR2 FRNRAP. The CDR3 has 17 amino acids. CDR3 DNA sequence: TGTGCTAGTGGCCCCCATTCCGGGACTCAGAGCTCCTACGAGCAGTACTTC. Translated, it gives CASGPHSGTQSSYEQYF. The variable domain in full, completed from reference TRBV12-5 and TRBJ2-7, reads DARVTQTPRHKVTEMGQEVTMRCQPILGHNTVFWYRQTMMQGLELLAYFRNRAPLDDSGMPKDRFSAEMPDATLATLKIQPSEPRDSAVYFCASGPHSGTQSSYEQYFGPGTRLTVT.

The chain carries TRBV10-3 and TRBJ1-1, with no clear D. The CDR3 totals 13 residues. The V end was cut by 3 bases, the J end by 0 bases, with 5 bases between. Germline V gives CDR1 ENHRY, CDR2 SYGVKD. CDR3 amino acids: CAISEGVNTEAFF. Written as DNA, the CDR3 is TGTGCCATCAGTGAAGGAGTGAACACTGAAGCTTTCTTT.

In this sample, this clone is medium-sized (0.01 to 0.1%). The gene calls are TRBV5-1 and TRBJ1-1, with D maybe TRBD1 (6 bases). Germline loops: CDR1 SGHRS, CDR2 YFSETQ. Between the trimmed V and J ends, which lost 0 bases and 0 bases, there was a span of 12 bases. The CDR3 consists of 16 residues. The CDR3 sequence is CASSLGHRDLNTEAFF. The CDR3, as DNA: TGCGCCAGCAGCTTGGGACACAGGGATTTGAACACTGAAGCTTTCTTT.

The J gene is TRBJ2-2, the V gene TRBV11-3; D unresolved. The CDR3 has 15 residues. Germline values: CDR1 SGHNT, CDR2 YENEEA. The V end was cut by 2 bases, the J end by 2 bases, with 9 bases between. The CDR3: CASSLLGTNTGELFF. CDR3 nucleotide sequence: TGTGCCAGCAGCTTACTTGGTACCAACACCGGGGAGCTGTTTTTT.

The chain combines TRBV6-5 with TRBJ1-2; D call uncertain. Trimming removed 4 bases at V and 5 bases at J, with 5 bases between. Germline V gives CDR1 MNHEY, CDR2 SVGAGI. CDR3 length: 11 residues. CDR3 amino acids: CASSSGYGYTF. The CDR3 DNA reads TGTGCCAGCAGTTCGGGGTATGGCTACACCTTC.

The chain has TRBV5-4 and TRBJ2-5; possibly TRBD2 for D (6 bases). V shed 4 bases and J shed 5 bases, with 15 bases lying between them. Germline lookup yields CDR1 SGHNT and CDR2 YYREEE (reference sequence). CDR3 length: 14 residues. CDR3 nucleotides: TGTGCCAGCAGCAGCGGGTTTGCGGGGGAGACCCAGTACTTC. Translating gives CASSSGFAGETQYF.

The chain links TRBV18 to TRBJ2-7; D is uncertain. Looked up from germline, CDR1 is KGHSH and CDR2 is LQKENI. This CDR3 spans 11 amino acids. Trimming pared 3 bases from V and 2 bases from J, leaving 2 bases between. This chain's CDR3 is CASSPAYEQYF. CDR3 nucleotide sequence: TGTGCCAGCTCACCGGCCTACGAGCAGTACTTC.

This clone was detected a few times. The chain joins TRBV27 to TRBJ1-5; the D gene is possibly TRBD1 (5 bases). The CDR3 extends over 15 amino acids. Per the germline V gene, CDR1 is MNHEY and CDR2 is SMNVEV (reference sequence). Trimming took off 0 bases at V and 3 bases at J, with 9 bases between the two ends. The DNA of the CDR3 is TGTGCCAGCAGTTTATCCGGACACAACAATCAGCCCCAGCATTTT. Translation gives CASSLSGHNNQPQHF.

The rearrangement links TRBV7-9 to TRBJ2-7, with 9 bases fitting TRBD2. The CDR3 runs 12 residues. The V segment lost 5 bases and the J segment 6 bases; nucleotides outside the gene matches: 2. Looked up from germline, CDR1 is SEHNR and CDR2 is FQNEAQ (reference sequence). As DNA, the CDR3 is TGTGCCAGCAGCCCGGGACTAGCCGAGCAGTACTTC. Its protein product is CASSPGLAEQYF.

This CDR3 reads CASSPAPTSAQYF. The CDR3 DNA reads TGTGCCAGCAGCCCCGCCCCGACGTCGGCCCAGTACTTC. V gene TRBV4-2 combines with J gene TRBJ2-5; no clear D. V dropped 4 bases and J dropped 9 bases, with 15 bases sitting between them. The CDR3 runs 13 residues. Germline CDR1 reads LGHNA; CDR2 reads YNFKEQ.

The J gene is TRBJ2-1, the V gene TRBV5-1; TRBD2 is a possible D gene (5 bases). V was trimmed by 3 bases and J by 2 bases, leaving 18 bases between them. Germline CDR1 and CDR2: SGHRS and YFSETQ. The CDR3 runs to 17 residues. The CDR3 nucleotides read TGCGCCAGCAGCTCACAAATCTTAGGGAGCCCCTACAATGAGCAGTTCTTC. It codes for CASSSQILGSPYNEQFF. Supplemented by reference TRBV5-1 and TRBJ2-1, the full variable domain reads KAGVTQTPRYLIKTRGQQVTLSCSPISGHRSVSWYQQTPGQGLQFLFEYFSETQRNKGNFPGRFSGRQFSNSRSEMNVSTLELGDSALYLCASSSQILGSPYNEQFFGPGTRLTVL.

The J gene is TRBJ2-2, the V gene TRBV15; D is possibly TRBD2 (5 bases). The CDR3 is 15 amino acids. In germline, CDR1 is LNHNV, CDR2 YYDKDF (reference sequence). V was clipped by 2 bases and J by 4 bases, with 11 bases between them. CDR3 sequence reads: CATSRLDSGTGELFF. The CDR3 DNA reads as TGTGCCACCAGCAGACTGGACTCGGGCACCGGGGAGCTGTTTTTT.

J is TRBJ2-1 and V is TRBV6-1, with D unresolved. The V end lost 8 bases, the J end lost 3 bases, and 8 bases lay between the germline ends. Germline V lookup: CDR1 MNHNS, CDR2 SASEGT. This CDR3 has 12 amino acids. CDR3 DNA: TGTGCCAGCGGCAAGAACTACAATGAGCAGTTCTTC. The encoded protein is CASGKNYNEQFF.

The V and J genes are TRBV28 and TRBJ2-2; D unresolved. CDR1 and CDR2 from the germline V gene are MDHEN and SYDVKM. The CDR3 consists of 16 residues. Trimming removed 3 bases from V and 0 bases from J, with 11 bases in between. The CDR3 region is CASSLRRGANTGELFF. CDR3 DNA sequence: TGTGCCAGCAGTTTGCGGCGAGGCGCGAACACCGGGGAGCTGTTTTTT.

The chain joins TRBV19 to TRBJ1-1; possibly TRBD1 for D (5 bases). CDR1 is LNHDA and CDR2 is SQIVND in the germline V gene (reference sequence). This CDR3 has 16 residues. V shed 6 bases and J shed 0 bases, with 17 bases lying between them. The CDR3 region is CASRMGTASLNTEAFF. CDR3 nucleotides: TGTGCCAGTAGGATGGGGACGGCGAGCCTGAACACTGAAGCTTTCTTT. The entire variable domain, with the rest obtained from reference TRBV19 and TRBJ1-1, is as follows: DGGITQSPKYLFRKEGQNVTLSCEQNLNHDAMYWYRQDPGQGLRLIYYSQIVNDFQKGDIAEGYSVSREKKESFPLTVTSAQKNPTAFYLCASRMGTASLNTEAFFGQGTRLTVV.

V gene TRBV27 combines with J gene TRBJ2-2; 11 bases map to TRBD2. This CDR3 comprises 17 residues. Germline V CDR1 and CDR2: MNHEY, SMNVEV (reference sequence). With 2 bases clipped from V and 5 bases from J, the junction kept 7 bases outside the gene matches. CDR3 sequence: CASSLRRLAGSTGELFF. Written as DNA, the CDR3 is TGTGCCAGCAGTTTACGTCGACTAGCGGGATCTACCGGGGAGCTGTTTTTT.

The chain employs TRBV6-5 and TRBJ1-2; D perhaps matches TRBD1 (6 bases). The germline CDR1 and CDR2 sequences are MNHEY and SVGAGI. The CDR3 has 14 residues. Trimming took off 3 bases at V and 2 bases at J, with 10 bases between the two ends. In DNA, the CDR3 is TGTGCCAGCAGTTATCATACAGGGAACTATGGCTACACCTTC. As protein: CASSYHTGNYGYTF.

The J gene is TRBJ1-2, the V gene TRBV6-5; D not resolved. CDR1 is MNHEY, CDR2 SVGAGI, per germline. The CDR3 runs 11 residues. The germline V and J ends were trimmed by 8 bases and 2 bases, with 6 bases remaining between them. CDR3 loop: CASGENYGYTF. In DNA, the CDR3 is TGTGCCAGCGGGGAAAACTATGGCTACACCTTC.

V and J are TRBV6-1 and TRBJ1-2, with D hard to call. The germline V gene encodes CDR1 MNHNS and CDR2 SASEGT. The CDR3 sequence is 10 residues long. V lost 6 bases to trimming and J lost 8 bases, with 7 bases between them. This chain's CDR3 is CASRTEGYTF. The CDR3 DNA follows: TGTGCCAGCAGGACGGAGGGCTACACCTTC.

V gene TRBV27 combines with J gene TRBJ1-2, with D tentatively TRBD1 (5 bases). The CDR3 extends over 13 amino acids. CDR1 and CDR2 from the germline V gene are MNHEY and SMNVEV (reference sequence). V shed 2 bases and J shed 5 bases, with 9 bases lying between them. The CDR3 nucleotides are TGTGCCAGCAGTTTAGTCGCAGGGTATGGCTACACCTTC. The encoded protein is CASSLVAGYGYTF.